This TCR beta chain is from a study of shared T cell receptors in the human thymus. Germline CDR1 reads DFQATT; CDR2 reads SNEGSKA (reference sequence). Between the trimmed V and J ends, which lost 6 bases and 7 bases, there was a span of 13 bases. CDR3 length: 11 residues. Clones were read by immunoSEQ multiplex PCR, and TCRdb kept only the in-frame ones, dropping some. The table has about 660,000 clones, around 87% seen once. This clone was detected once. Other DNA sequences within the sample encode an identical CDR3. This sample also belongs to another study, concerning human thymus T cells.

Sequenced sample: thymocytes. This sequence was found in a boy younger than two with a congenital heart defect. V usage is TRBV20-1 and J usage is TRBJ2-7; no reliable D call. In DNA form, the CDR3 reads TGCAGTGCCGTGGCGGCCGGGGAGCAGTACTTC. It specifies CSAVAAGEQYF.